This T cell receptor beta chain was retrieved from a study of cytomegalovirus exposure and HLA in healthy donors (dated by TCRdb to 2015 to 2018). Regarding the complete study: An earlier analysis of 587 of the donors reported 276 Gb of sequence data and approximately 120 million unique TCR beta sequences obtained from about 180 million T cells. In a later genetic analysis, genome-wide SNP genotypes for about 65% of the roughly 670 donors were used, and that subset was treated as a discovery cohort. The study combined high-throughput TCR immunosequencing, statistical association of individual TCRs with disease status, and machine learning to predict cytomegalovirus infection status. The study used immunosequencing to profile the T cell repertoires of approximately 690 subjects and linked those repertoires to cytomegalovirus serostatus. The study aimed to test whether signatures of past pathogen exposure could be identified by cataloging public T cell receptors. Every discovery cohort repertoire had been produced on one sequencing platform. An early release that covered about 600 HLA-typed donors contained approximately 300 gigabases of sequencing data and about 84 million unique TCR sequences. In a later analysis, previously published TCR beta repertoires from several hundred donors were re-analyzed and high-resolution HLA genotyping was added so that TCR occurrence patterns could be studied. Rather than drawing on any new phenotypic data, the later analysis identified candidate immune exposures from TCR beta sequences and the way those sequences occurred across donors. Roughly five DR-DQ haplotypes were treated as single units for association and clustering because of strong linkage in the cohort. Typing coverage varied by locus: roughly 629-630 donors for A, B, C, DRB1 and DQB1; 500 to 550 for DQA1; approximately 570 for DPA1; under 490 for DPB1. An earlier analysis of fewer than 700 of the donors applied high-throughput TCR beta sequencing to assess whether each TCR beta V gene segment acted as functional or pseudogenic. Besides the first cohort of about 730 subjects, a separate validation cohort made up of about 120 different subjects was used. Of the 300 to 400 genotyped donors, 81% fell in the genetic ancestry cluster associated with self-reported Caucasian donors. Both class I and class II loci were covered by HLA typing, at four-digit resolution. Donor age, sex, ethnicity and CMV serostatus were compiled together with the repertoire data. Among around 400 genotyped donors of the cohort, an average of approximately 200,000 unique TCR beta nucleotide sequences was sequenced per donor, of which roughly 17% were non-productive. Here is what the overall study found, with its caveats: At a false discovery rate of 0.05, a later analysis linked roughly 17,000 TCR beta sequences to specific HLA alleles. Because some donors lacked HLA typing at each locus, the association tests relied only on the typed subset. Correlated functional status among segregating V segments might reflect linkage disequilibrium, but an unknown experimental factor could not be ruled out. Several of the top co-occurrence clusters appeared to be linked to parvovirus B19, influenza, CMV and Epstein-Barr virus, according to a later analysis. When HLA alleles, especially DR and DQ, strongly co-occurred, attributing TCR associations to individual alleles was difficult. Because counts were too low, about 17 rarely observed V segments, including chromosome 9 orphons, were excluded from the earlier analysis of around 640 of the donors. In an earlier analysis of about 600 of the donors, most TCR beta V segments appeared in productive rearrangements about 87% or about 30% of the time, broadly matching IMGT annotations. Most TCR sequences were observed very rarely across donors, whereas some public TCRs were present in many individuals. For the cohort, immune exposure information was limited to CMV serostatus. The classifier was reported to diagnose cytomegalovirus status with high specificity and sensitivity in both the original cohort and the validation cohort. A total of about 180 TCR beta chains were listed by the study as associated with cytomegalovirus. According to a later analysis, most CMV-associated TCR beta chains appeared to be HLA-restricted, and the HLA associations seemed to be driven largely by CMV exposure. Only TCR beta chains were sequenced in this cohort, and the absence of alpha or paired-chain data limited detectable features. A few of the identified cytomegalovirus-associated TCR beta chains were confirmed in vitro to be specific for cytomegalovirus antigens. A later genetic analysis associated a missense DCLRE1C variant with V-gene and J-gene trimming of TCR beta chains, and an independent cohort replicated the association. A further reported finding was that TCR beta sequences accurately predicted the HLA-A and HLA-B alleles for most subjects in the first cohort. A group of highly shared sequence variants was considered likely to be a technical artifact of the sequencing pipeline. It was suggested by the authors that the approach could potentially be generalized to other disease states and immunological phenotypes. In a later analysis, the rate of TCR association differed among HLA loci, with DRB1 alleles having the most associated TCRs and HLA-C alleles having the fewest. The 87-base-pair reads could not distinguish some IMGT-functional V segments, including TRBV6-2 and TRBV6-3, so those segments were excluded. In a later analysis, HLA-associated TCR beta chains were found to be more clonally expanded and to have lower generation probabilities than equally common non-associated chains. According to a later genetic analysis, donors in an Asian-associated ancestry cluster had fewer N-insertions in productive TCRs than the approximately 650-donor mean. Roughly uniform sequencing depth across donors was assumed in presence/absence analyses, although this assumption may not hold.

A remark on this clone: Its recognized antigen is unknown. No per-base quality is available; no much larger clone lies one base away.

The method was the immunoSEQ multiplex PCR assay. A mixture of 60 forward primers for TCR Vbeta segments and 13 reverse primers for TCR Jbeta segments was used in the multiplex PCR. The CDR3 region of rearranged TCR beta genes was amplified from genomic DNA by a multiplex PCR assay. Amplified TCR beta libraries were sequenced as 87-base-pair reads on the Illumina HiSeq System. As for the original processing: In a later analysis, some 80 million unique TCR beta chains were counted across the 690 or so repertoires, and roughly 10 million of these chains were shared by at least two donors. To remove PCR and sequencing errors, raw reads were error-corrected and collapsed into unique sequences using a nearest-neighbor algorithm that merged closely related sequences. V, D and J gene segments were assigned by aligning CDR3 sequences to IMGT reference sequences. Each retained sequence needed at least a six-nucleotide match to both a V gene segment and a J gene segment. A rearrangement counted as productive if the CDR3 had no stop codons and remained in frame with V and J, and every other rearrangement counted as non-productive. Following IMGT convention, CDR3 was defined as the stretch from the second conserved V-encoded cysteine up to the conserved J-encoded phenylalanine. The earlier analysis of some 540 of the donors excluded any sequence lacking an unambiguous match to a single V gene segment. An earlier analysis of several hundred of the donors called V segments functional above 56.7% productive rearrangements and segregating when the between-donor standard deviation exceeded 5%. A statistical classification framework was built for diagnosing cytomegalovirus status from the catalog of TCR beta chain sequences. V and J gene assignment, in a later analysis, came from comparing TCR nucleotide sequences with IMGT/GENE-DB human TR gene sequences. Using the TCRdist pipeline, a later analysis assigned CDR3 sequences along with most-parsimonious VDJ recombination scenarios. In a later analysis, each TCR beta chain was defined by its CDR3 amino acid sequence together with its V-gene family, and reads lacking a unique V-gene family were excluded. As a way to deal with suspected cross-contamination and a sequencing artifact, a later analysis dropped roughly 620 nucleotide sequences that were highly shared and had low generation probability. In a later analysis, a clonal expansion index for each public chain was calculated from normalized within-repertoire ranks of inferred template counts. Generation probabilities in a later analysis came from a VDJ recombination model fitted to out-of-frame rearrangements, and those results were checked against IGoR. A later analysis scored TCR-TCR, TCR-HLA and TCR-CMV co-occurrence with hypergeometric tests, applying a repertoire-size bias correction to TCR pairs. A later analysis estimated false discovery rates by permuting HLA or CMV assignments 20 times. In a later analysis, co-occurring TCRs were grouped using DBSCAN, and TCRdist sequence similarity was added for clustering within HLA-allele-positive subsets. Co-occurrence clustering excluded repertoires with fewer than 30,000 or more than 120,000 public chains, plus five with anomalous nucleotide sharing. The table comes from immuneACCESS by way of TCRdb, which keeps in-frame sequences with V and J called. Part of the clones is missing from these tables; in studies checked, under half for an unresolved V gene and the rest for unknown reasons. Clone size and V and J calls were adopted from that table, with D and trimming inferred from the DNA. The sample data list about 170,000 clones, and about two thirds of these were observed just once. Around 2.3% of the sample is in the top ten clones.

The cohort consisted of approximately 670 healthy bone marrow donors. All cohort members were sampled while nominally healthy, although unrecorded immune exposures were likely present. Of the approximately 700 cohort members, some 270 had positive CMV serostatus and 350 to 450 had negative CMV serostatus, and CMV serostatus was not recorded for the donor. A peripheral blood sample was provided by each donor, and peripheral blood mononuclear cells were used for TCR beta sequencing. The Qiagen DNeasy Blood Extraction Kit was used to extract genomic DNA from the blood cell samples. Per the germline V gene, SGHVS is the CDR1 and FNYEAQ is the CDR2. Spanning cysteine to phenylalanine, the CDR3 consists of 14 amino acids. Solely the CDR3 DNA is kept, with 42 bases framed from the first base. Germline trimming amounts to 2 bases on V and 2 bases on J, with 2 as the count of junction bases outside the gene matches.

Sequencing was carried out using PBMCs. The rearranged chain carries TRBV7-6 and TRBJ2-7; the junction holds 8 bases that match TRBD2. The clonotype originates from a human donor in good health. The nucleotide sequence reads as follows: TGTGCCAGCAGCTTACCGGGAGGGACCTACGAGCAGTACTTC. This sequence encodes CASSLPGGTYEQYF. Here the CDR3 is joined to the reference TRBV7-6 and TRBJ2-7 genes, and the full variable domain is: GAGVSQSPRYKVTKRGQDVALRCDPISGHVSLYWYRQALGQGPEFLTYFNYEAQQDKSGLPNDRFSAERPEGSISTLTIQRTEQRDSAMYRCASSLPGGTYEQYFGPGTRLTVT.